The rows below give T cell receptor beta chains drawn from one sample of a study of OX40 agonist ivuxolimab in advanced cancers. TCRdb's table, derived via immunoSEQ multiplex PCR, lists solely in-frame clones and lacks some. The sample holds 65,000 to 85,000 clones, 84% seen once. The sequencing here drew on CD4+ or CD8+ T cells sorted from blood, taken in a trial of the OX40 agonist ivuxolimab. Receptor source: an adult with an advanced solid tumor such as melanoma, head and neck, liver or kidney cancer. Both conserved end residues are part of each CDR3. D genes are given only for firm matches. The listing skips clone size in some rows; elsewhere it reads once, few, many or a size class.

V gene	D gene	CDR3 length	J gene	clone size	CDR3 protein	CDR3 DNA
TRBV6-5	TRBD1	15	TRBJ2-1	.	CASRPPGQPYNEQFF	TGTGCCAGCAGGCCACCGGGACAGCCCTACAATGAGCAGTTCTTC
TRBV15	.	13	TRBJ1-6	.	CATSEARNSPLHF	TGTGCCACCAGCGAGGCGAGGAATTCACCCCTCCACTTT
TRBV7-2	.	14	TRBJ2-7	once	CASSLAVTAYEQYF	TGTGCCAGCAGCTTAGCGGTCACAGCCTACGAGCAGTACTTC
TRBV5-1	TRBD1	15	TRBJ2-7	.	CASSFPGQEHYEQYF	TGTGCCAGCAGCTTTCCGGGACAGGAACACTACGAGCAGTACTTC
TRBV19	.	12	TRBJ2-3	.	CAVKGGADTQYF	TGTGCCGTTAAAGGGGGGGCAGATACGCAGTATTTT
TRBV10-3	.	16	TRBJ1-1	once	CAISERWGRENTEAFF	TGTGCCATCAGTGAAAGGTGGGGCAGGGAGAACACTGAAGCTTTCTTT
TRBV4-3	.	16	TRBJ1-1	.	CASSQAPPGMNTEAFF	TGCGCCAGCAGCCAAGCCCCCCCAGGCATGAACACTGAAGCTTTCTTT
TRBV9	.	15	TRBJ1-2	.	CASSVGYLSGDGYTF	TGTGCCAGCAGCGTAGGCTATTTATCGGGTGATGGCTACACCTTC
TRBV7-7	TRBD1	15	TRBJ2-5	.	CASSFGQGLQETQYF	TGTGCCAGCAGCTTCGGACAGGGCCTACAAGAGACCCAGTACTTC
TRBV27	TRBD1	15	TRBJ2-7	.	CASRLGLRQGGEQYF	TGTGCCAGCAGATTGGGCTTAAGACAGGGCGGCGAGCAGTACTTC
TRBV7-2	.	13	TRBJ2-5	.	CASSPWQQETQYF	TGTGCCAGCAGCCCGTGGCAGCAAGAGACCCAGTACTTC
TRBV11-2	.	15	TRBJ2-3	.	CASSPIVRLPETQYF	TGTGCCAGCAGCCCGATTGTTAGGCTTCCAGAGACGCAGTATTTT
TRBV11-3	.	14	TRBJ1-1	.	CASSSRTGNTEAFF	TGTGCCAGCAGCTCGAGAACAGGGAACACTGAAGCTTTCTTT
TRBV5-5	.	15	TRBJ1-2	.	CASSLAPRAGGGYTF	TGTGCCAGCAGCTTGGCCCCCAGGGCGGGTGGTGGCTACACCTTC